Listed below are T cell receptor beta chains from one sample, sequenced in a study of blood T cell repertoires in COVID-19. TCRdb keeps only in-frame clones here, not all; method: immunoSEQ multiplex PCR. The profile shows approximately 110,000 clones, around 81% of them singletons. The source material was peripheral blood. The receptor source for this set is a man older than 75 with acute or convalescent COVID-19. Each CDR3 is given without its conserved first and last residue. A D gene is named only where the DNA matches it firmly.

V gene	D gene	J gene	CDR3 protein
TRBV9	NA	TRBJ1-1	ASSVGGRTEAF
TRBV15	NA	TRBJ1-4	ATSRRGGRGEKLF
TRBV2	TRBD1	TRBJ2-7	ASKSRGLPSYEQY
TRBV6-1	NA	TRBJ1-1	ASSEGGGMNTEAF
TRBV9	TRBD2	TRBJ2-5	ASSVARSGKSQETQY
TRBV7-2	NA	TRBJ2-7	ASSPRRETGEQY
TRBV4-3	TRBD2	TRBJ2-3	ASSLGTSGITDTQY
TRBV11-2	TRBD1	TRBJ2-2	ASSLVGRGLSGELF
TRBV19	TRBD2	TRBJ2-3	ASIPGGSALTDTQY
TRBV27	NA	TRBJ2-7	ASSLRQASDEQY
TRBV29-1	NA	TRBJ2-5	SVDRFQETQY
TRBV11-1	NA	TRBJ1-1	ASSLGLYSAAF
TRBV5-1	TRBD1	TRBJ2-6	ASSSGSGQLYSGANVLT
TRBV10-3	NA	TRBJ2-1	AISETETGEQF
TRBV11-2	TRBD1	TRBJ1-1	ASSLKTGGGTEAF
TRBV18	NA	TRBJ1-6	ASSSTDNSPLH
TRBV27	NA	TRBJ2-1	ASSSTLLVHEQF
TRBV6-5	TRBD1	TRBJ1-2	ASRTGGAGGYT
TRBV29-1	NA	TRBJ2-3	SVVWQGAVRTDTQY
TRBV18	TRBD1	TRBJ1-1	ASSVQTGEAF
TRBV18	TRBD1	TRBJ1-4	ASSPRRGQGRTNEKLF
TRBV7-9	TRBD2	TRBJ2-1	ASSLASGYNEQF
TRBV7-2	NA	TRBJ1-1	ASSKGGAMNTEAF
TRBV7-2	TRBD1	TRBJ1-2	ASSFTGGQGGYT
TRBV29-1	NA	TRBJ1-1	SGYRVGNTEAF
TRBV29-1	NA	TRBJ1-2	SVRTVPDGYT
TRBV7-2	NA	TRBJ2-3	ASSLGGRVEDTQY
TRBV27	NA	TRBJ1-1	ASSLYRRGTEAF
TRBV5-1	NA	TRBJ1-1	ASSYRGQKNTEAF
TRBV6-5	NA	TRBJ1-2	ASRDDSLYGYT
TRBV2	NA	TRBJ1-1	ASAPYQRTEAF
TRBV5-1	NA	TRBJ2-7	ASSLGIGRSRFYEQY
TRBV6-5	NA	TRBJ1-6	ASRGTLLNSPLH
TRBV28	TRBD1	TRBJ2-4	ASSPTGATNIQY
TRBV7-9	TRBD1	TRBJ1-4	ASSFRQGASEKLF
TRBV5-1	NA	TRBJ2-7	ASSLHTQGTDEQY
TRBV11-1	TRBD1	TRBJ2-7	ASSGQGYEQY
TRBV28	TRBD1	TRBJ1-1	ASGTGLGAF
TRBV27	NA	TRBJ1-1	ASSPPDLNTEAF
TRBV6-5	NA	TRBJ2-6	ASSFRTGANVLT
TRBV7-2	NA	TRBJ2-1	ASSFNRDSYNEQF
TRBV19	TRBD2	TRBJ2-1	ASSKREGTNEQF
TRBV5-4	NA	TRBJ1-6	ASSPVTGSPLH